A single sample is the source of the 26 T cell receptor beta chains below, sequenced in a study of cytomegalovirus exposure and HLA in healthy donors. Primers for the PCR totalled 60 Vbeta and 13 Jbeta. The protocol was immunoSEQ multiplex PCR, while the TCRdb copy is restricted to in-frame clones and leaves out a portion. The sample totals 70,000 or so clones. Sequenced: PBMCs. These receptor sequences come from a man in his forties in good health and CMV-seronegative.

The genes are TRBV10-3 and TRBJ2-4; D unresolved. Trimming stripped 3 bases from V and 0 bases from J, with 3 bases between. CDR3 length equals 13 residues. Per germline, CDR1 ENHRY and CDR2 SYGVKD. CDR3: CAISDLAKNIQYF. For the CDR3, the DNA is TGTGCCATCAGTGACCTAGCCAAAAACATTCAGTACTTC.

The chain recombines TRBV19 with TRBJ1-5; D unclear. CDR1 is LNHDA, CDR2 SQIVND, per germline (reference sequence). V was shortened by 5 bases and J by 0 bases, with 5 bases between the two germline ends. The CDR3 loop spans 13 amino acids. In nucleotides, the CDR3 is TGTGCCAGTAGTTACAATAGCAATCAGCCCCAGCATTTT. Protein: CASSYNSNQPQHF.

The gene calls are TRBV5-1 and TRBJ2-7, with D perhaps TRBD2 (6 bases). The CDR3 sequence is 14 residues long. Germline lookup yields CDR1 SGHRS and CDR2 YFSETQ. Trimming removed 0 bases from V and 2 bases from J, with 9 bases in between. DNA for the CDR3: TGCGCCAGCAGCTTGGTTAGCGGCACCTACGAGCAGTACTTC. It specifies CASSLVSGTYEQYF.

The chain uses TRBV28 and TRBJ2-7; 8 bases are a match to TRBD1. This CDR3 comprises 16 residues. Germline trimming cut 6 bases from V and 2 bases from J; bases unmatched to any gene: 12. The germline V gene has CDR1 MDHEN and CDR2 SYDVKM. The CDR3 reads CASSQPGQGTAYEQYF. The CDR3 region has the DNA TGTGCCAGCAGCCAACCCGGACAGGGCACGGCCTACGAGCAGTACTTC.

The chain uses TRBV7-9 and TRBJ2-7, with 7 nucleotides matching TRBD1. Germline CDR1 reads SEHNR; CDR2 reads FQNEAQ (reference sequence). The V segment lost 4 bases and the J segment 0 bases; nucleotides outside the gene matches: 9. CDR3 length equals 16 residues. The CDR3 DNA follows: TGTGCCAGCAGCTATCTCGGGACAGCGAACTCCTACGAGCAGTACTTC. Translation: CASSYLGTANSYEQYF.

The chain has TRBV28 and TRBJ1-2; 8 bases map to TRBD1. V trimming: 6 bases; J trimming: 5 bases; junction bases outside the gene matches: 5. Germline CDR1 and CDR2: MDHEN and SYDVKM. This CDR3 comprises 13 residues. CDR3 in DNA: TGTGCCAGCAGCCAAGGACAGGGTTATGGCTACACCTTC. It is translated as CASSQGQGYGYTF.

The chain joins TRBV13 to TRBJ2-2; no clear D gene. The CDR3 loop spans 14 amino acids. Between the trimmed V and J ends, which lost 1 base and 2 bases, there was a span of 5 bases. In germline, CDR1 is PRHDT, CDR2 FYEKMQ (reference sequence). In nucleotides, the CDR3 is TGTGCCAGCAGCTTAGTATATAACACCGGGGAGCTGTTTTTT. Its translation is CASSLVYNTGELFF.

V and J are TRBV5-1 and TRBJ2-3; 11 bases fit TRBD2. The V gene's germline CDR1 is SGHRS and CDR2 YFSETQ. The V and J ends lost 3 bases and 2 bases, in that order; junction bases with no gene match: 8. CDR3 size: 17 residues. This chain's CDR3 is CASSSSGLAALTDTQYF. CDR3 bases: TGCGCCAGCAGCTCTTCGGGACTAGCGGCGCTCACAGATACGCAGTATTTT.

The rearrangement uses TRBV30 and TRBJ2-7; 7 bases agree with TRBD1. Trimming at V came to 0 bases and at J to 1 base, leaving 9 bases not matched to a gene. Germline CDR1 is GTSNPN and CDR2 is SVGIG (reference sequence). This CDR3 contains 16 residues. CDR3 amino acids: CAWSVPPWTGSYEQYF. Here the CDR3 DNA reads TGTGCCTGGAGTGTACCCCCATGGACAGGTTCCTACGAGCAGTACTTC.

The V call is TRBV30, the J call TRBJ2-7; D possibly corresponds to TRBD1 (5 bases). V was clipped by 3 bases and J by 6 bases, with 15 bases between them. Germline V CDR1 and CDR2: GTSNPN, SVGIG (reference sequence). This CDR3 spans 13 amino acids. The CDR3 spells CAWRKGPRGEQYF. CDR3 nucleotides: TGTGCCTGGAGGAAGGGGCCTAGAGGCGAGCAGTACTTC.

The V and J genes are TRBV5-4 and TRBJ2-7; TRBD2 aligns across 8 bases. V lost 4 bases, J lost 1 base, and 13 bases stayed unmatched. From germline, CDR1 is SGHNT and CDR2 YYREEE (reference sequence). This CDR3 spans 17 amino acids. The CDR3 nucleotides read TGTGCCAGCAGCCCGCTAGCGGGTGTTCCTATATCCTACGAGCAGTACTTC. Translated: CASSPLAGVPISYEQYF.

The chain carries TRBV19 and TRBJ1-1; D is undetermined. The V end lost 9 bases, the J end lost 0 bases, and 20 bases lay between the germline ends. CDR1 and CDR2 from the germline V gene are LNHDA and SQIVND (reference sequence). This CDR3 is built from 16 residues. CDR3: CASRSPGDSLNTEAFF. Written as DNA, the CDR3 is TGTGCCAGCCGGAGCCCCGGGGATTCGCTGAACACTGAAGCTTTCTTT. Full variable domain (outside the CDR3, taken from reference TRBV19 and TRBJ1-1): DGGITQSPKYLFRKEGQNVTLSCEQNLNHDAMYWYRQDPGQGLRLIYYSQIVNDFQKGDIAEGYSVSREKKESFPLTVTSAQKNPTAFYLCASRSPGDSLNTEAFFGQGTRLTVV.

The rearrangement joins TRBV28 to TRBJ2-5; 15 bases line up with TRBD2. V lost 4 bases to trimming and J lost 5 bases; unmatched junction nucleotides: 8. The length of the CDR3 is 17 residues. Germline V gene lookup returns CDR1 MDHEN and CDR2 SYDVKM. The CDR3 DNA is TGTGCCAGCAGTTCCTCCTGGGGGACTAGCGGGGGGGAGACCCAGTACTTC. Its translation: CASSSSWGTSGGETQYF.

V gene TRBV29-1 combines with J gene TRBJ2-7, with TRBD2 matching over 9 bases. Germline loops: CDR1 SQVTM, CDR2 ANQGSEA. The trim removed 5 bases at V and 3 bases at J, leaving 5 bases unmatched. The CDR3 loop spans 13 amino acids. CDR3 sequence: CSVYPSGIYEQYF. For the CDR3, the DNA is TGCAGCGTTTATCCTAGCGGGATCTACGAGCAGTACTTC.

This chain joins TRBV19 and TRBJ2-4, with TRBD1 as a possible D gene (6 bases). The germline V gene has CDR1 LNHDA and CDR2 SQIVND (reference sequence). The CDR3 runs to 14 residues. Trimming took off 5 bases at V and 8 bases at J, with 16 bases between the two ends. The CDR3 loop is CASSPGQLGDIQYF. The DNA for the CDR3 is TGTGCCAGTAGTCCAGGACAGTTAGGGGACATTCAGTACTTC.

The genes are TRBV18 and TRBJ1-6, with D tentatively TRBD1 (5 bases). Per the germline V gene, CDR1 is KGHSH and CDR2 is LQKENI. This CDR3 is built from 15 residues. With 2 bases removed from V and 8 bases from J, the gap between germline ends came to 13 bases. CDR3 nucleotide sequence: TGTGCCAGCTCACCAGGTGCCGGGGGGGATTCACCCCTCCACTTT. Translated: CASSPGAGGDSPLHF.

This sequence joins TRBV2 and TRBJ1-2, with TRBD1 identical over 9 bases. After removal of 7 bases from V and 3 bases from J, the junction contained 9 bases not matched to a gene. Germline CDR1 reads SNHLY; CDR2 reads FYNNEI. CDR3 length: 15 amino acids. The CDR3 nucleotides are TGTGCCAGCATTGAGCAGACAGGGGGGGACTATGGCTACACCTTC. Its protein product is CASIEQTGGDYGYTF.

V is TRBV10-3 and J is TRBJ2-7, with 7 bases aligning to TRBD1. The trim removed 10 bases at V and 4 bases at J, leaving 7 bases unmatched. There are 12 residues in the CDR3. Germline CDR1 and CDR2: ENHRY and SYGVKD. As DNA, the CDR3 is TGTGCCACCGTGGGACAGCAGTACGAGCAGTACTTC. Protein product: CATVGQQYEQYF.

The V and J genes are TRBV6-1 and TRBJ1-5; tentatively, D is TRBD1 (5 bases). The CDR3 is 15 amino acids. The V end lost 2 bases, the J end lost 5 bases, and 13 bases lay between the germline ends. Looked up from germline, CDR1 is MNHNS and CDR2 is SASEGT. CDR3 sequence: CASSEYGGGYQPQHF. The CDR3 DNA follows: TGTGCCAGCAGTGAATATGGGGGAGGTTATCAGCCCCAGCATTTT.

The chain couples TRBV2 to TRBJ2-2, with D perhaps TRBD2 (6 bases). V was clipped by 4 bases and J by 3 bases, with 12 bases between them. Germline assignment: CDR1 SNHLY and CDR2 FYNNEI. The CDR3 runs to 15 residues. The CDR3 here is CASSGLGTDTGELFF. In DNA, the CDR3 is TGTGCCAGCAGTGGACTAGGCACGGACACCGGGGAGCTGTTTTTT.

The V and J genes are TRBV5-6 and TRBJ2-7; 7 nucleotides agree with TRBD2. Trimming removed 2 bases from V and 3 bases from J; junction bases left unmatched: 8. The CDR3 contains 15 residues. Germline V gene sequence: CDR1 SGHDT, CDR2 YYEEEE. The CDR3 here is CASSLAGRSDYEQYF. The CDR3 DNA follows: TGTGCCAGCAGCTTAGCGGGGCGATCAGACTACGAGCAGTACTTC. Drawing the rest from reference TRBV5-6 and TRBJ2-7, the complete variable domain is DAGVTQSPTHLIKTRGQQVTLRCSPKSGHDTVSWYQQALGQGPQFIFQYYEEEERQRGNFPDRFSGHQFPNYSSELNVNALLLGDSALYLCASSLAGRSDYEQYFGPGTRLTVT.

Worth noting for this clone: Other DNA sequences of this sample code for an identical CDR3. The J gene is TRBJ1-2, the V gene TRBV30; 8 positions match TRBD1. CDR3 size: 13 residues. Losses at the gene ends were 2 bases for V and 6 bases for J; bases not matched to a gene: 5. Germline V gene sequence: CDR1 GTSNPN, CDR2 SVGIG (reference sequence). CDR3 in amino acids: CAWSTGTGDGYTF. As DNA, the CDR3 is TGTGCCTGGAGTACAGGGACAGGCGATGGCTACACCTTC.

The V and J genes are TRBV4-2 and TRBJ2-2; D remains unclear. Germline CDR1 is LGHNA and CDR2 is YNFKEQ. V was cut by 2 bases and J by 4 bases, with 11 bases left in between. The CDR3 is 15 amino acids. The CDR3 coding sequence is TGTGCCAGCAGCCAACCAACTACGATCACCGGGGAGCTGTTTTTT. Encoded protein: CASSQPTTITGELFF.

The chain has TRBV29-1 and TRBJ2-7, with a weak D call TRBD1 (5 bases). Germline V gives CDR1 SQVTM, CDR2 ANQGSEA. V was shortened by 0 bases and J by 7 bases, with 7 bases between the two germline ends. This CDR3 is built from 11 residues. The CDR3 spells CSVEEGREQYF. The CDR3 DNA sequence: TGCAGCGTTGAAGAGGGGCGGGAGCAGTACTTC.

This chain joins TRBV5-1 and TRBJ1-1, with unresolved D. CDR3 length equals 12 residues. Trimming shortened V by 8 bases and J by 10 bases, and 18 bases separated the two germline ends. CDR1 is SGHRS and CDR2 is YFSETQ in the germline V gene. The DNA of the CDR3 is TGCGCCAGTTCTAACGACCTGGGCGTAGCTTTCTTT. Its protein is CASSNDLGVAFF.

The chain employs TRBV5-4 and TRBJ2-1, with 9 nucleotides matching TRBD2. V lost 0 bases, J lost 7 bases, and 8 bases stayed unmatched. From germline, CDR1 is SGHNT and CDR2 YYREEE (reference sequence). The CDR3 has 16 residues. The CDR3 reads CASSLGLAGLVNEQFF. CDR3 sequence (DNA): TGTGCCAGCAGCTTGGGTCTAGCGGGGTTAGTAAATGAGCAGTTCTTC.